This T cell receptor beta chain derives from a study of patients and donors after allogeneic stem cell transplantation. TCRdb re-called the RT-PCR reads with MiXCR, one entry per CDR3 protein. The table includes roughly 960,000 distinct CDR3 sequences, under 20% detected once. The receptor comes from a human donor who was either an allogeneic HSCT recipient or a stem cell or donor lymphocyte infusion donor (not recorded which). It is not recorded whose cells these are; they may come from a transplant donor. The specimen sequenced was blood, either unsorted or a sorted T cell fraction (not recorded which).

CDR3 amino acids: CSAEITIGPPEDYGYTF. The CDR3 DNA reads TGCAGTGCTGAAATTACCATCGGGCCTCCTGAGGACTATGGCTACACCTTC. The gene calls are TRBV20-1 and TRBJ1-2; D is uncertain. Germline V CDR1 and CDR2: DFQATT, SNEGSKA (reference sequence). Trimming took 5 bases from V and 3 from J, leaving 25 bases between them. The CDR3 length is 17 residues.